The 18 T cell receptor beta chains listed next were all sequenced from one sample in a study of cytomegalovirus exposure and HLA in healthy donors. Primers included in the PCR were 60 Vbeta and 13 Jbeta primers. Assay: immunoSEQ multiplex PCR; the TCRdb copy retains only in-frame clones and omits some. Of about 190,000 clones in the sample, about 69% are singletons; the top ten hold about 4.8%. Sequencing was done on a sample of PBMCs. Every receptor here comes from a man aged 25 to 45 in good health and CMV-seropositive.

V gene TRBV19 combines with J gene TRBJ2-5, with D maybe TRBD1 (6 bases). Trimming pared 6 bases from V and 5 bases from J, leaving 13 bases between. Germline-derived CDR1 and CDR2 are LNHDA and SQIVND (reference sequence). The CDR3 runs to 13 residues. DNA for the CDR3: TGTGCCAGTAGCATACAGGGAAGGGAGACCCAGTACTTC. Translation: CASSIQGRETQYF.

DNA of the CDR3: TGTGCCACTCAGCGGGGGGCTCAACAGCCCCAGCATTTT. This translates into CATQRGAQQPQHF. The gene calls are TRBV6-5 and TRBJ1-5; possible D gene TRBD1, 6 bases. The germline gives CDR1 MNHEY, CDR2 SVGAGI. The CDR3 covers 13 residues. V lost 10 bases and J 7 bases, leaving 17 bases between the germline ends.

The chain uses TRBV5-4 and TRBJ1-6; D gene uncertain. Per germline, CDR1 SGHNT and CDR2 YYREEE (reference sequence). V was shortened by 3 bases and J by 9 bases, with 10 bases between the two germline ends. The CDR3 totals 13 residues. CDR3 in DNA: TGTGCCAGCAGCTCCGAGGTGGGTTCACCCCTCCACTTT. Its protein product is CASSSEVGSPLHF.

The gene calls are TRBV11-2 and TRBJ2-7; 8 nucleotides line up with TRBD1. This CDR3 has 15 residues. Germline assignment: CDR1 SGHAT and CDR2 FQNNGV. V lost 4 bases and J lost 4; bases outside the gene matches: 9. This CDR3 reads CASSSRQGTEYEQYF. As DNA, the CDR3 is TGTGCCAGCAGCTCCAGACAGGGGACAGAGTACGAGCAGTACTTC.

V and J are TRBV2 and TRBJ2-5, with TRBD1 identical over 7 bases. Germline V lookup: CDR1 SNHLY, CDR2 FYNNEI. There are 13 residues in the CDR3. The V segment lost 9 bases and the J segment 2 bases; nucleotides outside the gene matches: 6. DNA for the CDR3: TGTGCCAGTTGGGGACAGTTTCAAGAGACCCAGTACTTC. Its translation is CASWGQFQETQYF.

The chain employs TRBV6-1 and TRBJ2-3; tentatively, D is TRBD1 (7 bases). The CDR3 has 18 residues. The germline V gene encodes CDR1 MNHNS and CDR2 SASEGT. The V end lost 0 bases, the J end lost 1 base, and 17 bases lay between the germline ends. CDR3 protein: CASSEALRRGLGTDTQYF. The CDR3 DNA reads TGTGCCAGCAGTGAAGCGCTTCGGAGGGGGCTAGGCACAGATACGCAGTATTTT.

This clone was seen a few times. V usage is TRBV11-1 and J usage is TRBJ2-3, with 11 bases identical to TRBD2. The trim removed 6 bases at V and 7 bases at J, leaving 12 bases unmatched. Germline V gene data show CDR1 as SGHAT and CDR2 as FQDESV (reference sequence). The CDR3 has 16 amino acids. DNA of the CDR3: TGTGCCAGCAGAGATAATAGCGGGGGGGCCGGGAATACGCAGTATTTT. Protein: CASRDNSGGAGNTQYF.

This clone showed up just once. The CDR3 DNA sequence: TGTGCCAGCAGTTTATTCGGGAGAGGGGGCACAGATACGCAGTATTTT. Its translation: CASSLFGRGGTDTQYF. The chain combines TRBV27 with TRBJ2-3, with D maybe TRBD2 (6 bases). CDR1 is MNHEY and CDR2 is SMNVEV in the germline V gene (reference sequence). V shed 1 base and J shed 1 base, with 12 bases lying between them. The CDR3 contains 16 residues.

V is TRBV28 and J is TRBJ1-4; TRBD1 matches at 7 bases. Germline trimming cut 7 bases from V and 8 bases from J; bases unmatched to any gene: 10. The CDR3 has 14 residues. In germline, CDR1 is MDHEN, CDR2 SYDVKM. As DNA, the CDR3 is TGTGCCAGCACCACCGGGACAGCCAGGGAAAAACTGTTTTTT. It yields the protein CASTTGTAREKLFF.

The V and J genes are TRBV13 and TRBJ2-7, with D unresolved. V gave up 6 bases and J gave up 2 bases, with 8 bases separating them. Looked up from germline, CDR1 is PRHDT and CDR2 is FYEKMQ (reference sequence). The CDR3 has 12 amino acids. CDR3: CASRGLPYEQYF. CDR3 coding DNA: TGTGCCAGCAGGGGCTTACCCTACGAGCAGTACTTC.

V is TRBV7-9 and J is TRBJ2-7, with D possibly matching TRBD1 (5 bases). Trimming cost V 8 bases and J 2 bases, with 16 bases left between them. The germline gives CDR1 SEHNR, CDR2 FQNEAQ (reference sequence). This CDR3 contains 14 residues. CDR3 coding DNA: TGTGCCAGCGGGGCAGGCGGAACCCCCTACGAGCAGTACTTC. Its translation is CASGAGGTPYEQYF.

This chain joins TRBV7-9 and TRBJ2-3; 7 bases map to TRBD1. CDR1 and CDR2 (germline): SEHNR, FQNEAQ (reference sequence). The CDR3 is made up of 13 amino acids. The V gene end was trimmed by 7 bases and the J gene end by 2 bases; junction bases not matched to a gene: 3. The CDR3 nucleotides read TGTGCCAGCACGACAGGGTTCACAGATACGCAGTATTTT. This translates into CASTTGFTDTQYF.

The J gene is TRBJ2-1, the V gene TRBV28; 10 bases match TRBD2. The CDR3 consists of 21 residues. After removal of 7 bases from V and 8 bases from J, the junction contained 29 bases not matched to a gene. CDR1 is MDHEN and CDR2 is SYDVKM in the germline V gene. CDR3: CASKPPLGASSGRYKSYEQFF. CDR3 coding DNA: TGTGCCAGCAAACCTCCCCTTGGCGCCTCTAGCGGGAGATATAAGTCGTATGAGCAGTTCTTC.

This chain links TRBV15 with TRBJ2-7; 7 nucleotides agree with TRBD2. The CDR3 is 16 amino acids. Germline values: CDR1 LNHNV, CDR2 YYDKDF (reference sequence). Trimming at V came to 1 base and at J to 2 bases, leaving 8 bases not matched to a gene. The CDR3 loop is CATSRVGGRRPYEQYF. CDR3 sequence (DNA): TGTGCCACCAGCAGAGTAGGCGGGAGAAGGCCCTACGAGCAGTACTTC.

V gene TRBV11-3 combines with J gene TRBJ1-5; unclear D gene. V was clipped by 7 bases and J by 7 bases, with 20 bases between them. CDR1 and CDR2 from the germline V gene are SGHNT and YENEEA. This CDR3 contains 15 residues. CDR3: CASIRNAARRQPQHF. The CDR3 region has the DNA TGTGCCAGCATCCGAAACGCAGCGAGGAGGCAGCCCCAGCATTTT. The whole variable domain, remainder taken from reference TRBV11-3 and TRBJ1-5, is EAGVVQSPRYKIIEKKQPVAFWCNPISGHNTLYWYLQNLGQGPELLIRYENEEAVDDSQLPKDRFSAERLKGVDSTLKIQPAELGDSAVYLCASIRNAARRQPQHFGDGTRLSIL.

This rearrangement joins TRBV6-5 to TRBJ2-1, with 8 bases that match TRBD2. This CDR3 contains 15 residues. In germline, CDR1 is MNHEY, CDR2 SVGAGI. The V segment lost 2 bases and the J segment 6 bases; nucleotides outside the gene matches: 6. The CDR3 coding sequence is TGTGCCAGCAGTTACACCGGGACTAGGGGCAATGAGCAGTTCTTC. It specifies CASSYTGTRGNEQFF.

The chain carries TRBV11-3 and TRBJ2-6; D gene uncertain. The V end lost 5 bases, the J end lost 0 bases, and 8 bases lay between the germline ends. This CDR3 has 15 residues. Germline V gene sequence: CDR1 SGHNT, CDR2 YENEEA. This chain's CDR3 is CASSRGSSGANVLTF. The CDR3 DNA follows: TGTGCCAGCAGCCGAGGAAGCTCTGGGGCCAACGTCCTGACTTTC.

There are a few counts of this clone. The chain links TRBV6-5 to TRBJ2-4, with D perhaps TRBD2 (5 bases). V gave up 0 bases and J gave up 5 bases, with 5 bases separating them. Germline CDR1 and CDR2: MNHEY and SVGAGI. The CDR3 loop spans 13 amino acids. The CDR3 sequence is CASSYSRENIQYF. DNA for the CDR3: TGTGCCAGCAGTTACTCGCGGGAAAACATTCAGTACTTC.